The next 28 T cell receptor beta chains were all read from a single sample in a study of T and B cells in COVID-19 patients. Multiplex PCR with BIOMED2 TRB-A/B primer pools amplified TRB rearrangements. Each CDR3 protein is one row after TCRdb ran MiXCR on the multiplex PCR reads. The data contain roughly 11,000 distinct CDR3 sequences, about 33% of them singletons. Each TRB amplification used about 220-500 ng of genomic DNA from blood. Material for sequencing was blood. These receptors originate from a human donor with active COVID-19.

This clonotype is deemed medium-sized. This chain links TRBV12-3 or TRBV12-4 with TRBJ2-3; 12 nucleotides align to TRBD2. Unmatched junction bases numbered 8, after V lost 5 bases and J lost 5 bases. This CDR3 region has 16 residues. In nucleotides, the CDR3 is TGTGCCAGCAGTCCCGCGACTAGCGGGGGCGGAGATACGCAGTATTTT. Amino acids: CASSPATSGGGDTQYF.

The chain combines TRBV12-3 or TRBV12-4 with TRBJ1-2, with 7 bases fitting TRBD1. V lost 6 bases, J lost 0 bases, and 4 bases stayed unmatched. The length of the CDR3 is 14 residues. CDR3 nucleotide sequence: TGTGCCAGCAGCCGACAGGGAACTAACTATGGCTACACCTTC. Translation: CASSRQGTNYGYTF.

This clonotype has just one count. Being one base from a much bigger clone, this may be a read error. This chain joins TRBV12-3 or TRBV12-4 and TRBJ2-1, with D possibly matching TRBD2 (6 bases). The CDR3 covers 17 residues. V shed 6 bases and J shed 0 bases, with 18 bases lying between them. The CDR3 here is CASSLLVVGGSYNEQFF. The DNA for the CDR3 is TGTGCCAGCAGCCTCCTGGTCGTGGGGGGCTCCTACAATGAGCAGTTCTTC.

V and J are TRBV15 and TRBJ1-5, with D maybe TRBD1 (5 bases). Per germline, CDR1 LNHNV and CDR2 YYDKDF (reference sequence). Trimming removed 5 bases from V and 6 bases from J, with 11 bases in between. This CDR3 contains 13 residues. This chain's CDR3 is CATSGQGAQPQHF. DNA of the CDR3: TGTGCCACCAGCGGGCAGGGTGCTCAGCCCCAGCATTTT.

The chain recombines TRBV7-2 with TRBJ2-7, with TRBD1 as a possible D gene (5 bases). V was trimmed by 5 bases and J by 0 bases, leaving 11 bases between them. This CDR3 comprises 14 residues. From germline, CDR1 is SGHTA and CDR2 FQGNSA. CDR3 DNA: TGTGCCAGCAGCCAAGGGGTAGGCTCCTACGAGCAGTACTTC. Encoded protein: CASSQGVGSYEQYF.

The rearrangement links TRBV27 to TRBJ1-4; D call uncertain. V lost 3 bases, J lost 2 bases, and 7 bases lay in between. This CDR3 has 14 amino acids. The V gene's germline CDR1 is MNHEY and CDR2 SMNVEV (reference sequence). The CDR3 DNA reads as TGTGCCAGCAGTTTCGGGCAGACTAATGAAAAACTGTTTTTT. Protein sequence: CASSFGQTNEKLFF.

By its share, this clonotype is medium-sized. V gene TRBV5-6 combines with J gene TRBJ2-1; D is unclear. The CDR3 consists of 13 residues. Looked up from germline, CDR1 is SGHDT and CDR2 is YYEEEE. Trimming took 0 bases from V and 4 from J, leaving 5 bases between them. CDR3 DNA sequence: TGTGCCAGCAGCTTGGACGTTTACAATGAGCAGTTCTTC. Translating it yields CASSLDVYNEQFF.

The gene calls are TRBV19 and TRBJ1-5; 9 bases are a match to TRBD1. V lost 5 bases and J lost 5; bases outside the gene matches: 7. CDR1 and CDR2 from the germline V gene are LNHDA and SQIVND (reference sequence). This CDR3 comprises 15 residues. The CDR3 region has the DNA TGTGCCAGTAGTTTCGGGACAGGGAACGATCAGCCCCAGCATTTT. Translation gives CASSFGTGNDQPQHF.

This clonotype is medium-sized (0.01 to 0.1%) within its sample. The chain joins TRBV27 to TRBJ2-5; D call uncertain. The CDR3 has 13 residues. Germline lookup yields CDR1 MNHEY and CDR2 SMNVEV (reference sequence). V was pared by 6 bases and J by 0 bases, with 8 bases between. The CDR3 is CASSPQNQETQYF. DNA for the CDR3: TGTGCCAGCAGCCCACAAAACCAAGAGACCCAGTACTTC.

About this clonotype itself: A read error may be the cause here, since a much bigger clone is one base away. The chain uses TRBV5-1 and TRBJ2-2; 9 nucleotides line up with TRBD1. From germline, CDR1 is SGHRS and CDR2 YFSETQ. The CDR3 has 15 residues. The CDR3 nucleotides read TGTGCCAGCATCTTGCACAGGGGGCCGGCCGGGGAGCTGTTTTTT. Amino acid sequence: CASILHRGPAGELFF.

The chain combines TRBV5-4 with TRBJ2-3, with a tentative D call TRBD1 (5 bases). The CDR3 has 17 amino acids. With 0 bases removed from V and 0 bases from J, the gap between germline ends came to 14 bases. Looked up from germline, CDR1 is SGHNT and CDR2 is YYREEE (reference sequence). The CDR3 DNA reads TGTGCCAGCAGCTTGGTAACAGGATCCTCTAGCACAGATACGCAGTATTTT. Protein product: CASSLVTGSSSTDTQYF.

This clonotype has more than one count but fewer than ten. CDR3 bases: TGTGCCAGCTCACCATATACAGGGGTGCTTGCTGAAGCTTTCTTT. This sequence encodes CASSPYTGVLAEAFF. The V gene is TRBV18, the J gene TRBJ1-1; 7 nucleotides line up with TRBD1. CDR1 is KGHSH and CDR2 is LQKENI in the germline V gene. After removal of 2 bases from V and 6 bases from J, the junction contained 9 bases not matched to a gene. CDR3 length: 15 amino acids.

The rearrangement joins TRBV7-6 to TRBJ2-7; D remains ambiguous. The CDR3 spans 15 residues. Trimming left V 2 bases short and J 3 bases short, with 14 bases between. CDR1 is SGHVS, CDR2 FNYEAQ, per germline. CDR3 sequence reads: CASSLSRAGHYEQYF. CDR3 bases: TGTGCCAGCAGCTTATCCCGTGCAGGTCACTACGAGCAGTACTTC.

The sample holds one count of this clonotype. A much larger clone lies one base from this, so it may be a read error. The J gene is TRBJ2-7, the V gene TRBV6-5, with a weak D call TRBD1 (6 bases). Per the germline V gene, CDR1 is MNHEY and CDR2 is SVGAGI. The CDR3 sequence is 14 residues long. Trimming took 5 bases from V and 5 from J, leaving 16 bases between them. CDR3 sequence: CASSLQGGRHEQYF. The CDR3 nucleotides read TGTGCCAGCAGTCTACAGGGTGGCAGGCACGAGCAGTACTTC.

The chain recombines TRBV10-3 with TRBJ1-4, with D perhaps matching TRBD1 (6 bases). Germline CDR1 is ENHRY and CDR2 is SYGVKD. The CDR3 consists of 17 residues. Trimming pared 0 bases from V and 6 bases from J, leaving 17 bases between. DNA for the CDR3: TGTGCCATCAGTGAGTCGAAGGGGGGTCCCGGGTATGAAAAACTGTTTTTT. Translated: CAISESKGGPGYEKLFF.

Judged by abundance, this clonotype is medium-sized (0.01 to 0.1%). The rearrangement joins TRBV19 to TRBJ1-1, with unresolved D. CDR3 size: 10 residues. Per germline, CDR1 LNHDA and CDR2 SQIVND (reference sequence). In DNA, the CDR3 is TGTGCGACGGGGTACACTGAAGCTTTCTTT. This encodes CATGYTEAFF.

Points on this clonotype: Likely a read error: the CDR3 ends without its conserved phenylalanine or tryptophan. This sequence joins TRBV5-6 and TRBJ2-5; maybe TRBD2 (5 bases). Germline CDR1 reads SGHDT; CDR2 reads YYEEEE. Trimming took off 3 bases at V and 0 bases at J, with 15 bases between the two ends. This CDR3 comprises 16 residues. The CDR3, as DNA: TGTGCCAGCAGCTCCAAAAACTACGGGGACCAAGAGACCCAGTACATC. It codes for CASSSKNYGDQETQYI.

This clonotype has a handful of counts. V gene TRBV6-5 combines with J gene TRBJ2-7, with 10 positions matching TRBD1. J was trimmed by 11 bases and V by 6 bases; bases with no gene match: 10. The CDR3 has 13 amino acids. CDR1 and CDR2 from the germline V gene are MNHEY and SVGAGI. Here the CDR3 DNA reads TGTGCCAGCAGCAGCTTGGACAGGGGGGTTAAGTACTTC. This codes for CASSSLDRGVKYF.

This chain uses TRBV12-3 or TRBV12-4 with TRBJ2-7; D unresolved. V was cut by 3 bases and J by 4 bases, with 7 bases left in between. This CDR3 has 12 amino acids. This chain's CDR3 is CASSFRGYEQYF. The CDR3 DNA reads as TGTGCCAGCAGTTTCCGTGGGTACGAGCAGTACTTC.

A single count supports this clonotype. V and J are TRBV11-2 and TRBJ2-5; D gene uncertain. CDR1 is SGHAT, CDR2 FQNNGV, per germline. Trimming stripped 6 bases from V and 1 base from J, with 9 bases between. The CDR3 runs 13 residues. CDR3 protein: CASSKGSQETQYF. Written as DNA, the CDR3 is TGTGCCAGCAGTAAGGGCTCCCAAGAGACCCAGTACTTC.

The chain has TRBV19 and TRBJ2-3; TRBD2 matches at 7 bases. With V trimmed by 4 bases and J by 4 bases, 14 bases remained unmatched. The CDR3 covers 17 residues. Germline V gene data show CDR1 as LNHDA and CDR2 as SQIVND (reference sequence). Written as DNA, the CDR3 is TGTGCCAGTAGTAGGGGTTTGGGAGGGAGGGTCGCAGATACGCAGTATTTT. Its translation is CASSRGLGGRVADTQYF.

The table lists this clonotype with a few counts. The rearrangement joins TRBV7-2 to TRBJ2-1; 12 positions agree with TRBD1. The V segment lost 1 base and the J segment 10 bases; nucleotides outside the gene matches: 5. The CDR3 has 15 amino acids. Germline V CDR1 and CDR2: SGHTA, FQGNSA. As DNA, the CDR3 is TGTGCCAGCAGCTTAGGTGGGACAGGGGGCTCGGAGCAGTTCTTC. Translating gives CASSLGGTGGSEQFF.

This clonotype showed up just a few times. This rearrangement joins TRBV7-9 to TRBJ2-7, with D perhaps given as TRBD1 or TRBD2 (5 bases each). The V end was cut by 5 bases, the J end by 4 bases, with 15 bases between. The germline CDR1 and CDR2 sequences are SEHNR and FQNEAQ (reference sequence). There are 14 residues in the CDR3. DNA of the CDR3: TGTGCCAGCAGCCGAGCTTGGGGGAAATACGAGCAGTACTTC. Its translation is CASSRAWGKYEQYF.

By share, this clonotype ranks as medium-sized (0.01 to 0.1%). The chain carries TRBV30 and TRBJ2-7, with D tentatively TRBD1 (6 bases). The germline gives CDR1 GTSNPN, CDR2 SVGIG (reference sequence). CDR3 length: 11 residues. V lost 4 bases and J lost 4, with 8 bases in between. CDR3 in DNA: TGTGCCTGGACTCAGGGGTACGAGCAGTACTTC. Its protein is CAWTQGYEQYF.

A few counts support this clonotype. The CDR3 DNA reads TGTGCCAGCAGTAGGACAGGGGCCGAAGAGACCCAGTACTTC. It translates to CASSRTGAEETQYF. V is TRBV12-3 or TRBV12-4 and J is TRBJ2-5, with 9 bases fitting TRBD1. The J segment lost 3 bases and the V segment lost 5 bases, leaving 4 bases of the junction unmatched. The CDR3 covers 14 residues.

As for this clonotype: The CDR3 does not end in the conserved phenylalanine or tryptophan, so this is likely a read error. The genes are TRBV27 and TRBJ1-5; 7 bases match TRBD1. The ends lost 2 bases at V and 4 bases at J; junction bases unmatched: 2. Germline-derived CDR1 and CDR2 are MNHEY and SMNVEV (reference sequence). The CDR3 has 14 residues. DNA for the CDR3: TGTGCCAGCAGTTTACAACAGGGGAATCAGCCCCAGCATTTA. This gives the protein CASSLQQGNQPQHL.

This clonotype was observed a few times. V gene TRBV19 combines with J gene TRBJ1-6; D is ambiguous. Per the germline V gene, CDR1 is LNHDA and CDR2 is SQIVND (reference sequence). The CDR3 is 14 residues long. With 0 bases removed from V and 6 bases from J, the gap between germline ends came to 6 bases. The CDR3 spells CASSIEALNSPLHF. CDR3 nucleotides: TGTGCCAGTAGTATAGAAGCCCTTAATTCACCCCTCCACTTT.

The V gene is TRBV30, the J gene TRBJ1-5, with D unclear. From germline, CDR1 is GTSNPN and CDR2 SVGIG (reference sequence). There are 14 residues in the CDR3. V lost 2 bases and J 11 bases, leaving 19 bases between the germline ends. CDR3 sequence reads: CAWSLRPSLRAQHF. The CDR3 DNA reads TGTGCCTGGAGTCTCCGCCCCTCCCTTAGGGCCCAGCATTTT.